Sequencing of this TCR beta chain was carried out in a study of tumor-infiltrating lymphocytes in primary liver carcinoma. Whole-study context: Tumor staging was T1-T3 N0M0; sizes spanned roughly 4 to 10 cm across. Study outcomes and limitations: Tumor region pairs outstripped tumor-adjacent and tumor-blood pairs in overlap. With p = 0.039, the top-250-clone fraction in tumors significantly exceeded that in blood.

With a constant-region primer, TCR beta cDNA was made from approximately 510 ng of total RNA. Construction of TCR beta libraries relied on three successive nested multiplex PCR rounds employing slightly modified ARM-PCR. The first two PCR rounds used TRBV1-TRBV30 primers with a Cbeta primer, roughly 10 cycles each. TCRdb re-called the multiplex PCR reads through MiXCR, storing one row per CDR3 protein. The sample holds 300,000 to 400,000 distinct CDR3 sequences; less than 75% are singletons and the top ten take 9%. Per germline, CDR1 SGHNT and CDR2 YYREEE (reference sequence). CDR3 length equals 16 residues. Out of unsorted whole blood came the blood RNA, and germline DNA was extracted as well. Patients carried chronic HBV infection without prior treatment. A word on this clonotype: What it binds is not known. The junction shows a germline mismatch at one end, possibly a read error.

The clonotype comes from a man in his forties or fifties with primary liver carcinoma and hepatitis B virus infection. The chain combines TRBV5-4 with TRBJ2-2; D is unclear. Input material: peripheral blood. The CDR3 DNA sequence: TGTGCCAGCAGCTCCACCGGGTCCAGAAACACCAGGGAGCTGTTTTTT. Encoded protein: CASSSTGSRNTRELFF.